The present TCR beta chain was sequenced within a study of T cells in Graves' hyperthyroidism and ophthalmopathy (dated by TCRdb to the late 2010s). About the full investigation: Peripheral blood was collected at initial diagnosis, before any treatment. After blood sampling, hyperthyroidism patients were treated with methimazole at a starting dose of 30 mg daily, and ophthalmopathy patients were treated with high-dose intravenous methylprednisolone. The paper describes TCR Vbeta CDR3 sequencing of 120 to 150 peripheral blood samples, made up of around 41 ophthalmopathy patients, some 80 hyperthyroidism patients and about 17 progressor patients. The study also compared thyroid tissue and blood T-cell repertoires from about six Graves' hyperthyroidism patients. Prospective prediction of ophthalmopathy was tested in an independent validation cohort consisting of 18 to 20 hyperthyroidism patients and approximately 16 patients who later progressed to ophthalmopathy. The roughly 94 discovery patients were randomly split 7:3 into training and test sets. To identify distinguishing TCR V-J signatures, a discovery cohort of 95 to 100 patients was used, comprising some 45 with Graves' ophthalmopathy and 57 with stable Graves' hyperthyroidism.

This clonotype was recorded at least ten times. What antigen it recognizes has not been identified. Within one base of it there is no much larger clone, and no base qualities were kept. Graves' hyperthyroidism was defined as stable when no progression to ophthalmopathy occurred over 18 months of follow-up. The hyperthyroidism patients were between 18 and 65 years old and newly diagnosed, with a disease duration of less than 2 months. Any patient with an uncontrolled infection, another autoimmune disease, pregnancy or lactation was excluded. Clinical symptoms, serum thyroxine and TRAb, thyroid ultrasound, and orbital computed tomography formed the basis for the diagnoses. PBMCs were isolated from approximately 10 ml of fresh peripheral blood by Ficoll-Paque density gradient centrifugation. Total RNA was extracted with Trizol reagent, and quality was checked on an Agilent 2100 Bioanalyzer. The TCR beta CDR3 regions were amplified from the RNA transcripts. A first-round RT-PCR of the TCR CDR3 used the HTBI primer set with the Qiagen OneStep RT-PCR kit. Libraries were constructed in a second round of multiplex PCR, after which size selection and purification were carried out. The libraries were sequenced on an Illumina HiSeq2000 using paired-end 100 bp reads. Regarding the original processing steps: Raw data were processed with SOAPnuke, discarding reads with adapters, uncalled bases, mean Phred below 15, or no exact constant-primer or identifier match. COPE v1.2.5 was used to merge the high-quality paired reads, and each unique nucleotide sequence was defined as a clonotype. MiTCR v1.1 was used to align the clonotypes against IMGT TRBV, TRBD and TRBJ reference segments. The analysis was restricted to V-J combinations with a frequency above 0.0001, which together covered just over 98% of the repertoires. A TCS score was defined as the ratio between F50 (clonal expansion) and ExV (chaos), using BLOSUM62-based TCRdist between CDR3 peptides within each V-J. Welch's t-statistics and random forest reduced fewer than 600 V-J features to 13, which were used in a naive Bayes classifier (R e1071). The raw public reads went through TCRdb reprocessing: fastp at Q25, MiXCR clone calling, in-frame beta chains kept. Rows with one shared CDR3 protein collapse into an entry with the most common genes and DNA. It is TCRdb's table, rather than the study itself, that gives the V and J calls and clone size. This sample comprises about 380,000 distinct CDR3 sequences, around 13% of them detected only once. About 11% of the sample is taken by the ten largest.

What the work shows at the level of the full study, not this receptor alone: Sample size was not statistically predetermined, and blinding of investigators to group allocation was not performed. A 13 V-J signature model separated ophthalmopathy from stable hyperthyroidism, with approximately 87% sensitivity and around 84% specificity in cross-validation and 80%/75% in testing. During validation, the model predicted progression to ophthalmopathy a median of roughly 7.1 months ahead of onset, with roughly 65% sensitivity and more than 72% specificity. Blood samples also contained most of the expanded thyroid clonotypes (frequency above 0.001), which suggests that blood repertoires may reflect thyroid immune responses.

Material for sequencing was blood. The TCR was taken from a woman in her sixties with Graves' hyperthyroidism.

DNA sequence: TGTGCCAGCTCACCAAGTAACAGGGTGGGAGTCTACGAGCAGTACTTC. The translation is CASSPSNRVGVYEQYF. The sequence links TRBV18 to TRBJ2-7; the best D guess is TRBD1, with 6 bases matching. V loses 2 bases, J loses 3 bases, and the germline ends lie 17 bases apart. Its CDR3 holds 16 amino acids, cysteine through phenylalanine. CDR3 DNA is the only sequence kept; it has 48 bases, read in frame from the first base. CDR1 and CDR2 were assigned from the germline V gene as KGHSH and LQKENI.